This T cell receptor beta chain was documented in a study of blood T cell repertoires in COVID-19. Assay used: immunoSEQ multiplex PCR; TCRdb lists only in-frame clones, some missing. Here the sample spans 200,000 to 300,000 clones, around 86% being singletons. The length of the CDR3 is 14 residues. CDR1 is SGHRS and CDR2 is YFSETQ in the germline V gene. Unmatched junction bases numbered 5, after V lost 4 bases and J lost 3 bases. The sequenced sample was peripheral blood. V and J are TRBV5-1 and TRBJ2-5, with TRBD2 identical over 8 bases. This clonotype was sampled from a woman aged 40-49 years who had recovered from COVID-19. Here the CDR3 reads CASSPGLEKETQYF. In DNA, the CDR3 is TGCGCCAGCAGCCCGGGACTAGAAAAAGAGACCCAGTACTTC.